The following is a TCR beta chain sequence with its context. Its antigen is not known. The sample belongs to a study of T cells in localized non-small cell lung cancer. Broader study findings: Compared with tumor, uninvolved adjacent lung displayed greater T cell clonality, ranking highest overall.

The method was immunoSEQ multiplex PCR; TCRdb's version includes in-frame clones alone and lacks a portion of them. This table holds 35,000 to 50,000 clones, roughly 90% found once. Germline V lookup: CDR1 SEHNR, CDR2 FQNEAQ (reference sequence). V lost 1 base to trimming and J lost 7 bases, with 8 bases between them. CDR3 length equals 12 residues. J is TRBJ2-7 and V is TRBV7-9; D is uncertain. The sequence was collected from a woman between 40 and 69 years old with stage II lung adenocarcinoma. The input for sequencing was PBMCs, taken before any cancer treatment. Here the CDR3 reads CASSLGDGEQYF. The CDR3 coding sequence is TGTGCCAGCAGCTTAGGAGACGGGGAGCAGTACTTC.